The entry that follows covers one T cell receptor (beta chain) sequence. This specimen belongs to a study of CD8 T cells in Susac syndrome. With random hexamers, 0.5 to 1 ug RNA was reverse transcribed. One entry per CDR3 protein, called by TCRdb with MiXCR from the immunoSEQ multiplex PCR reads. The sample holds some 190,000 distinct CDR3 sequences; approximately 95% are singletons and the top ten take about 0.093%. Germline assignment: CDR1 MDHEN and CDR2 SYDVKM. The ends were cut back, 2 bases at V and 3 bases at J, with 13 bases in the middle. The CDR3 is made up of 15 amino acids. The rearrangement uses TRBV28 and TRBJ1-2; no reliable D call. Specimen: CD4+ T cells from PBMCs. The sequence was obtained from a human donor with multiple sclerosis. In DNA, the CDR3 is TGTGCCAGCAGTTTAGGTGGGGTTGGTGACTATGGCTACACCTTC. Encoded protein: CASSLGGVGDYGYTF.